A selection of T cell receptor beta chains follows, all from one sample in a study of OX40 agonist ivuxolimab in advanced cancers. Sequencing was performed with immunoSEQ multiplex PCR; in TCRdb, only in-frame clones are kept and a portion is missing. The repertoire holds some 100,000 clones, with 80% to 95% as singletons. Sequencing was performed on CD4+ or CD8+ T cells sorted from blood, taken in a trial of the OX40 agonist ivuxolimab. The origin of the receptors is an adult with an advanced solid tumor such as melanoma, head and neck, liver or kidney cancer. Each CDR3 is given with its conserved first and last residue. A D gene is named only where the DNA matches it firmly. Only some rows state a clone size, as once, few, many or a class for expanded clones.

J: TRBJ2-7
length: 12
size: NA
V: TRBV30
D: NA
CDR3: CAWSVKAYEQYF
DNA: TGTGCCTGGAGTGTTAAAGCGTACGAGCAGTACTTC

J: TRBJ2-5
length: 15
size: NA
V: TRBV6-5
D: TRBD1
CDR3: CASSSRTGPGGTQYF
DNA: TGTGCCAGCAGTTCCCGGACAGGGCCAGGGGGGACCCAGTACTTC

J: TRBJ2-1
length: 12
size: NA
V: TRBV2
D: NA
CDR3: CASRGAHNEQFF
DNA: TGTGCCAGCCGGGGGGCCCACAATGAGCAGTTCTTC

J: TRBJ2-1
length: 16
size: NA
V: TRBV5-1
D: TRBD1
CDR3: CASSPGGQGANNEQFF
DNA: TGCGCCAGCAGCCCCGGGGGACAGGGGGCTAACAATGAGCAGTTCTTC

J: TRBJ1-2
length: 11
size: NA
V: TRBV2
D: NA
CDR3: CARRYDYGYTF
DNA: TGTGCCCGCAGATACGACTATGGCTACACCTTC

J: TRBJ2-7
length: 12
size: NA
V: TRBV5-4
D: NA
CDR3: CASSFSSYEQYF
DNA: TGTGCCAGCAGCTTTAGCTCCTACGAGCAGTACTTC

J: TRBJ2-7
length: 13
size: NA
V: TRBV27
D: NA
CDR3: CASAAGNPYEQYF
DNA: TGTGCCAGTGCTGCGGGGAACCCCTACGAGCAGTACTTC

J: TRBJ2-7
length: 16
size: NA
V: TRBV27
D: NA
CDR3: CASSSASGEGPYEQYF
DNA: TGTGCCAGCAGTTCAGCTTCAGGCGAGGGGCCCTACGAGCAGTACTTC

J: TRBJ1-2
length: 12
size: NA
V: TRBV27
D: NA
CDR3: CASFVGGYGYTF
DNA: TGTGCCAGCTTCGTAGGGGGGTATGGCTACACCTTC

J: TRBJ2-1
length: 14
size: NA
V: TRBV6-5
D: NA
CDR3: CASSDNQGGNEQFF
DNA: TGTGCCAGCAGTGATAACCAGGGTGGGAATGAGCAGTTCTTC

J: TRBJ2-2
length: 19
size: NA
V: TRBV10-2
D: NA
CDR3: CASSDWRGHQYPNTGELFF
DNA: TGCGCCAGCAGTGATTGGAGGGGTCACCAATACCCGAACACCGGGGAGCTGTTTTTT

J: TRBJ2-1
length: 12
size: NA
V: TRBV4-2
D: NA
CDR3: CASSQDNNEQFF
DNA: TGTGCCAGCAGCCAAGATAACAATGAGCAGTTCTTC

J: TRBJ2-7
length: 11
size: NA
V: TRBV6-1
D: NA
CDR3: CASSEQGWQYF
DNA: TGTGCCAGCAGTGAACAGGGGTGGCAGTACTTC

J: TRBJ2-6
length: 17
size: NA
V: TRBV7-6
D: NA
CDR3: CASSPRVRESGANVLTF
DNA: TGTGCCAGCAGCCCCAGGGTACGAGAGTCTGGGGCCAACGTCCTGACTTTC

J: TRBJ1-1
length: 15
size: few
V: TRBV9
D: TRBD1
CDR3: CASSTPTGMNTEAFF
DNA: TGTGCCAGCAGCACCCCGACAGGGATGAACACTGAAGCTTTCTTT

J: TRBJ1-6
length: 14
size: NA
V: TRBV4-1
D: TRBD1
CDR3: CASSVRGLESPLHF
DNA: TGCGCCAGCAGTGTCAGGGGGCTAGAGTCACCCCTCCACTTT

J: TRBJ1-1
length: 16
size: NA
V: TRBV4-3
D: NA
CDR3: CASSQARQNMNTEAFF
DNA: TGCGCCAGCAGCCAAGCCCGACAGAACATGAACACTGAAGCTTTCTTT

J: TRBJ1-5
length: 16
size: NA
V: TRBV2
D: NA
CDR3: CASSEEGGRSNQPQHF
DNA: TGTGCCAGCAGTGAAGAGGGGGGCCGGAGCAATCAGCCCCAGCATTTT

J: TRBJ2-4
length: 16
size: NA
V: TRBV7-3
D: TRBD1
CDR3: CASSLGTGGTQNIQYF
DNA: TGTGCCAGCAGCCTCGGGACAGGGGGGACGCAAAACATTCAGTACTTC

J: TRBJ1-5
length: 16
size: NA
V: TRBV19
D: NA
CDR3: CASSPSGGLGNQPQHF
DNA: TGTGCCAGTAGCCCATCTGGGGGATTGGGCAATCAGCCCCAGCATTTT

J: TRBJ1-1
length: 15
size: once
V: TRBV13
D: TRBD1
CDR3: CASSQQNRGNTEAFF
DNA: TGTGCCAGCAGCCAGCAAAACAGGGGGAACACTGAAGCTTTCTTT

J: TRBJ1-2
length: 14
size: few
V: TRBV27
D: NA
CDR3: CASSYRGTDYGYTF
DNA: TGTGCCAGCAGTTACCGGGGAACCGACTATGGCTACACCTTC

J: TRBJ2-1
length: 13
size: NA
V: TRBV18
D: NA
CDR3: CASSLRGGEEQFF
DNA: TGTGCCAGCTCACTACGGGGTGGGGAGGAGCAGTTCTTC

J: TRBJ1-1
length: 15
size: few
V: TRBV21-1
D: NA
CDR3: CASTNRDTRNTEAFF
DNA: TGTGCCAGCACCAACAGGGATACGCGGAACACTGAAGCTTTCTTT

J: TRBJ1-1
length: 12
size: NA
V: TRBV28
D: NA
CDR3: CASSFWGTEAFF
DNA: TGTGCCAGCAGTTTCTGGGGGACTGAAGCTTTCTTT

J: TRBJ1-4
length: 13
size: NA
V: TRBV11-2
D: NA
CDR3: CASSLIANEKLFF
DNA: TGTGCCAGCAGCTTGATCGCGAATGAAAAACTGTTTTTT

J: TRBJ2-1
length: 13
size: NA
V: TRBV19
D: TRBD2
CDR3: CASTPGSGGAKFF
DNA: TGTGCCAGTACCCCGGGGTCCGGGGGGGCGAAGTTCTTC

J: TRBJ1-1
length: 14
size: NA
V: TRBV6-5
D: NA
CDR3: CASSYSSGWTEAFF
DNA: TGTGCCAGCAGTTACTCGTCAGGCTGGACTGAAGCTTTCTTT

J: TRBJ2-1
length: 17
size: NA
V: TRBV27
D: TRBD2
CDR3: CASSPEGLAGLYNEQFF
DNA: TGTGCCAGCAGTCCCGAGGGACTAGCGGGACTCTACAATGAGCAGTTCTTC

J: TRBJ2-7
length: 14
size: NA
V: TRBV6-1
D: NA
CDR3: CASSGRATAYEQYF
DNA: TGTGCCAGCAGTGGAAGGGCCACGGCCTACGAGCAGTACTTC

J: TRBJ2-7
length: 15
size: NA
V: TRBV21-1
D: NA
CDR3: CASSKGSGEFYEQYF
DNA: TGTGCCAGCAGCAAAGGTAGCGGAGAATTCTACGAGCAGTACTTC

J: TRBJ2-7
length: 18
size: NA
V: TRBV5-6
D: TRBD1
CDR3: CASSPKMGGGTGAYEQYF
DNA: TGTGCCAGCAGCCCGAAAATGGGGGGAGGGACAGGGGCCTACGAGCAGTACTTC

J: TRBJ2-1
length: 11
size: NA
V: TRBV4-1
D: NA
CDR3: CASSHTYEQFF
DNA: TGCGCCAGCAGCCACACGTATGAGCAGTTCTTC

J: TRBJ1-1
length: 14
size: once
V: TRBV27
D: NA
CDR3: CASSVDSLNTEAFF
DNA: TGTGCCAGCAGTGTCGACAGCCTGAACACTGAAGCTTTCTTT

J: TRBJ2-1
length: 15
size: NA
V: TRBV11-2
D: TRBD2
CDR3: CASSLGLAGTDEQFF
DNA: TGTGCCAGCAGCTTAGGACTAGCGGGAACGGATGAGCAGTTCTTC

J: TRBJ2-7
length: 16
size: NA
V: TRBV27
D: TRBD1
CDR3: CASSPGFQGAAYEQYF
DNA: TGTGCCAGCAGTCCGGGTTTTCAGGGGGCGGCCTACGAGCAGTACTTC

J: TRBJ1-4
length: 14
size: NA
V: TRBV19
D: NA
CDR3: CASSAGATNEKLFF
DNA: TGTGCCAGTAGTGCGGGGGCAACTAATGAAAAACTGTTTTTT

J: TRBJ1-1
length: 9
size: NA
V: TRBV2
D: NA
CDR3: CASSEGAFF
DNA: TGTGCCAGCAGTGAGGGGGCTTTCTTT

J: TRBJ1-6
length: 16
size: NA
V: TRBV27
D: NA
CDR3: CASSGTLPRDNSPLHF
DNA: TGTGCCAGCAGTGGGACCCTCCCTAGAGATAATTCACCCCTCCACTTT

J: TRBJ2-7
length: 13
size: NA
V: TRBV27
D: NA
CDR3: CASSGDTTYEQYF
DNA: TGTGCCAGCAGTGGGGACACCACCTACGAGCAGTACTTC

J: TRBJ1-5
length: 13
size: NA
V: TRBV2
D: NA
CDR3: CASWDGGNQPQHF
DNA: TGTGCCAGCTGGGACGGGGGGAATCAGCCCCAGCATTTT

J: TRBJ2-1
length: 14
size: NA
V: TRBV27
D: TRBD2
CDR3: CASTFGGGANEQFF
DNA: TGTGCCAGCACCTTTGGCGGGGGGGCTAATGAGCAGTTCTTC

J: TRBJ2-1
length: 17
size: once
V: TRBV18
D: TRBD1
CDR3: CASSLTNRGLVTNEQFF
DNA: TGTGCCAGCTCACTTACTAACAGGGGGCTGGTTACCAATGAGCAGTTCTTC